Sequencing of this T cell receptor beta chain was carried out in a study of a mutant IDH1 vaccine in newly diagnosed glioma. This clone has a single count. Time point defined: baseline, week 1 (first vaccination visit). The treatment was: pre-vaccination baseline after standard-of-care therapy. This CDR3 has 13 residues. Germline-derived CDR1 and CDR2 are MNHNY and SVGAGI (reference sequence). The germline V and J ends were trimmed by 6 bases and 3 bases, with 10 bases remaining between them. The method was immunoSEQ multiplex PCR; TCRdb's version includes in-frame clones alone and lacks a portion of them. The table records about 98,000 clones, 70% to 90% of them present only once.

The chain couples TRBV6-6 to TRBJ2-3, with D tentatively TRBD1 (6 bases). This receptor was identified in a woman aged 45-65 years with glioma. Sequencing was performed on PBMCs, taken from a glioma patient treated with radiotherapy, temozolomide or both. CDR3 region: CASRDSNTDTQYF. The CDR3 DNA reads as TGTGCCAGCAGGGACAGCAATACAGATACGCAGTATTTT.